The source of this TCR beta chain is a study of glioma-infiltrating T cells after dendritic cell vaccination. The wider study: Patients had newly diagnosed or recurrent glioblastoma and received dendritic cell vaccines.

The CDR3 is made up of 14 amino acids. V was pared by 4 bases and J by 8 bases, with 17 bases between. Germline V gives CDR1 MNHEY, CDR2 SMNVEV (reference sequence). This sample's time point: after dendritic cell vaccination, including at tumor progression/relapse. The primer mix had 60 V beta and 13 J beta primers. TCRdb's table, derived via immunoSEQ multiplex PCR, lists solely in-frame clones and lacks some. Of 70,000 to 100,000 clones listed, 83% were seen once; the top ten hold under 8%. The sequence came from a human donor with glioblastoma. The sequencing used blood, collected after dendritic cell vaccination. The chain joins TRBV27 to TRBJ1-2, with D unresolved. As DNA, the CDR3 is TGTGCCAGCAGTTCATGGGGAGCCCCAGGAGGCTACACCTTC. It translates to CASSSWGAPGGYTF.